This T cell receptor (beta chain) is drawn from a study of beta chain features in type 1 diabetes (dated by TCRdb to the late 2010s). Study-wide context: Mean age, gender distribution, total cell number and subset yield did not differ between patients and healthy donors. The study compared TCRB repertoires of sorted circulating CD4+ T cell subsets between recently diagnosed type 1 diabetes patients and matched healthy donors. Across all samples, 90 million to 130 million sorted cells were examined, and cell number per subset correlated strongly with RNA yield. Regulatory and stem cell-like memory subsets were obtained from only 8 patients and roughly eight healthy donors, while naive and central memory subsets were obtained from all 30 or so donors. On the study overall, not on this receptor specifically: Shorter templates might have been favored by PCR, but patient and control samples were amplified and corrected together, so both groups would have been affected equally by any skew. Patients with type 1 diabetes made fewer insertions and deleted more nucleotides at VDJ recombination sites, implying thymic rearrangement abnormalities. In all four CD4+ subsets, TCRB CDR3 length was moderately but significantly shorter in type 1 diabetes patients. Because the HLA sub-analyses included only small numbers of individuals, any influence of HLA type on TCRB rearrangement was left unresolved. The naive, central memory and regulatory TCRB repertoires appeared to resemble one another more closely among patients than among healthy donors. Because cDNA was sequenced instead of genomic DNA, highly expressing activated cells could be over-represented, though the groups showed no difference in activation or CD3 levels.

All of the isolated RNA was reverse transcribed with the High Capacity cDNA Reverse Transcription Kit, so expressed TCRB transcripts were sequenced. Naive, central memory and regulatory T cell samples underwent deep immunoSEQ sequencing, averaging roughly 3.5 million total reads per sample. Sorted cells were lysed in RLT buffer and RNA was extracted with DNase-treated RNeasy Micro or Mini kits, depending on cell number. Each cell subset was processed separately to prevent cross-contamination, with patient and healthy donor samples processed together. Using the immunoSEQ multiplex PCR, TCRB sequences were amplified from cDNA into 87-bp fragments spanning the CDR3 region. Amplicons were sequenced on the Illumina HiSeq platform. From the authors' description of their analysis: PCR bias was corrected computationally using synthetic template baselines, and reads within Hamming distance 2 were collapsed, with unmergeable singletons discarded. Reads were aligned against IMGT so that V, D and J genes, CDR3 length and insertions or deletions at six rearrangement sites could be assigned. Within each subset, clonotype counts were normalized to sorted cell number, after which true diversity and Gini coefficients were computed with the tcR R package. The overlap coefficient, calculated on TCRB nucleotide sequences, was used to measure repertoire sharing. TCRdb holds this immuneACCESS table with in-frame rearrangements only. Some clones are missing; in checked studies, unresolved V genes explain under half, and the rest has no known cause. V and J calls and clone size follow that table, whereas D and trimming were derived from the DNA. Across this sample there are approximately 37,000 clones, with around 60% seen only once. Roughly 2% of the sample goes to the ten largest clones.

From its cysteine to its phenylalanine, the CDR3 spans 17 amino acids. The retained sequence is limited to the CDR3, 51 bases, with the frame set at the first base. The germline V gene provides CDR1 MDHEN and CDR2 SYDVKM. Trimming removed 5 bases from V and 2 bases from J; the gene matches leave 11 bases unexplained. For this clone: Its antigen is still unknown. The sample holds no much larger clone one base away, and base qualities are not on file.

From each donor, a single peripheral blood sample of approximately 110 mL on average was drawn into heparinised tubes. Naive, central memory, regulatory and stem cell-like memory CD4+ T cells were sorted on a BD FACSAria II using a panel including CD45RO, CCR7, CD25, CD127, CD95 and CD27. A purity above 95% was achieved for all sorted populations. PBMCs were isolated right away by Lymphoprep density gradient centrifugation and were stained directly, without culture. So that batch effects would be minimized, each experiment stained and sorted samples in pairs, pairing one healthy donor with one patient.

Sample: Tregs from blood. In the paper's terms, the cell subset or site label means: regulatory CD4+ T cells. The clonotype originates from a woman in her 30s in good health. The chain uses TRBV28 and TRBJ2-5, with 10 bases aligning to TRBD2. CDR3 reads: CASSPSVLAGLQETQYF. The nucleotides read TGTGCCAGCAGTCCATCGGTACTAGCGGGGTTACAAGAGACCCAGTACTTC.